This passage covers 8 T cell receptor beta chains from one sample sequenced in a study of CD8 T cells in Susac syndrome. RNA amounts of about 0.45 to 1 ug underwent reverse transcription with random hexamers. Via MiXCR, TCRdb re-called the immunoSEQ multiplex PCR reads, giving one row per CDR3 protein. The sample shows roughly 160,000 distinct CDR3 sequences, 95% to 97% of them seen only once. What was sequenced was CD4+ T cells from PBMCs. The receptors originated from a human donor with Susac syndrome.

The chain combines TRBV30 with TRBJ1-1; no firm D call. Trimming took 3 bases from V and 0 from J, leaving 8 bases between them. The CDR3 sequence is 13 residues long. Germline values: CDR1 GTSNPN, CDR2 SVGIG (reference sequence). The CDR3 DNA is TGTGCCTGGAGGACTTCAATGAACACTGAAGCTTTCTTT. Translated: CAWRTSMNTEAFF.

This sequence joins TRBV20-1 and TRBJ2-7; 8 bases line up with TRBD2. The junction had 6 bases not matched to a gene; V was cut back by 3 bases and J by 2 bases. Germline CDR1 and CDR2: DFQATT and SNEGSKA (reference sequence). This CDR3 spans 14 amino acids. CDR3 protein: CSASPGLGTYEQYF. In DNA, the CDR3 is TGCAGTGCTAGTCCGGGACTAGGTACCTACGAGCAGTACTTC.

This chain links TRBV3-1 with TRBJ2-1; D unclear. Germline V gene data show CDR1 as LGHDT and CDR2 as YNNKEL (reference sequence). The CDR3 is 15 amino acids. Between the trimmed V and J ends, which lost 3 bases and 0 bases, there was a span of 9 bases. CDR3 residues: CASSQGGSSYNEQFF. The CDR3 coding sequence is TGTGCCAGCAGCCAGGGCGGTAGCTCCTACAATGAGCAGTTCTTC.

This chain uses TRBV3-1 with TRBJ1-1; no clear D gene. The V gene lost 0 bases and the J gene lost 0 bases, with 5 bases spanning the gap. Germline-derived CDR1 and CDR2 are LGHDT and YNNKEL (reference sequence). This CDR3 contains 14 residues. In DNA, the CDR3 is TGTGCCAGCAGCCAAGACCTCGTGAACACTGAAGCTTTCTTT. This codes for CASSQDLVNTEAFF.

V is TRBV7-2 and J is TRBJ2-1; D possibly corresponds to TRBD1 (5 bases). Germline V gene data show CDR1 as SGHTA and CDR2 as FQGNSA. Trimming cost V 7 bases and J 8 bases, with 12 bases left between them. The CDR3 runs to 12 residues. The CDR3 spells CASTRASDEQFF. The CDR3 nucleotides read TGTGCCAGCACCAGGGCCTCGGATGAGCAGTTCTTC.

This chain links TRBV7-2 with TRBJ1-1, with TRBD1 matching 11 bases. This CDR3 is built from 16 residues. The germline CDR1 and CDR2 sequences are SGHTA and FQGNSA. Germline trimming cut 10 bases from V and 0 bases from J; bases unmatched to any gene: 10. CDR3 residues: CAILTRDRGVNTEAFF. As DNA, the CDR3 is TGTGCCATCCTAACCCGGGACAGGGGGGTGAACACTGAAGCTTTCTTT.

The chain employs TRBV9 and TRBJ2-5; D is possibly TRBD1 (7 bases). The CDR3 consists of 14 residues. Trimming left V 4 bases short and J 0 bases short, with 10 bases between. Germline values: CDR1 SGDLS, CDR2 YYNGEE. CDR3 coding DNA: TGTGCCAGCAGCCCCAGGGGGGACCAAGAGACCCAGTACTTC. It yields the protein CASSPRGDQETQYF.

The gene calls are TRBV30 and TRBJ2-6; 7 bases align to TRBD2. Germline values: CDR1 GTSNPN, CDR2 SVGIG (reference sequence). Unmatched junction bases numbered 1, after V lost 8 bases and J lost 0 bases. The CDR3 runs 13 residues. CDR3: CAGGGSGANVLTF. DNA of the CDR3: TGTGCCGGCGGGGGCTCTGGGGCCAACGTCCTGACTTTC.